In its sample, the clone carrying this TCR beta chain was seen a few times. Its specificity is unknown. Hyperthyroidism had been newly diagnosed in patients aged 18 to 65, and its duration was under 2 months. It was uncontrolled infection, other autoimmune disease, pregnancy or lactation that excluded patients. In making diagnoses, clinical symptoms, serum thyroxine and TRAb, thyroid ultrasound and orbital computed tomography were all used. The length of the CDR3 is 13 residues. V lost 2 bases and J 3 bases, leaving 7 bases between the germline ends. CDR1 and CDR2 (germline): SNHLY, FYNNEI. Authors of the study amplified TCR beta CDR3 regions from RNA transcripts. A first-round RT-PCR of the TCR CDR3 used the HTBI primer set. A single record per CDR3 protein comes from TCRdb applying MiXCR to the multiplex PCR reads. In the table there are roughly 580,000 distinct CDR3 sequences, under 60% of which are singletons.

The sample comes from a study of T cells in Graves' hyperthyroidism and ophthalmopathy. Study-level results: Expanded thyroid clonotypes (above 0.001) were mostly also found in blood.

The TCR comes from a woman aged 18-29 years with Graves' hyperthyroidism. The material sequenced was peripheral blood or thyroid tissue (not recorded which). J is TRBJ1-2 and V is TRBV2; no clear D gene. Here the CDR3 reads CASSERVDYGYTF. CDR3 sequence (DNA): TGTGCCAGCAGTGAACGGGTGGACTATGGCTACACCTTC.